The 26 T cell receptor beta chains below all came from one sample that was sequenced in a study of OX40 agonist ivuxolimab in advanced cancers. TCRdb's copy holds only in-frame clones and misses some; the assay was immunoSEQ multiplex PCR. The table has roughly 60,000 clones, approximately 81% seen once; the top ten hold more than 1.5%. The source material was CD4+ or CD8+ T cells sorted from blood, sampled in a trial of the OX40 agonist ivuxolimab. The receptors were gathered from an adult with an advanced solid tumor such as melanoma, head and neck, liver or kidney cancer.

The V call is TRBV7-2, the J call TRBJ2-1; TRBD2 agrees at 10 bases. Unmatched junction bases numbered 4, after V lost 5 bases and J lost 3 bases. This CDR3 is 15 amino acids long. The germline V gene has CDR1 SGHTA and CDR2 FQGNSA. The CDR3 region has the DNA TGTGCCAGCAGCCCGGGACTAGCGATCTACAATGAGCAGTTCTTC. Translating gives CASSPGLAIYNEQFF.

Of note for this clone: Other DNA sequences in the same sample also yield this CDR3. The chain uses TRBV5-6 and TRBJ2-5, with 8 bases fitting TRBD1. V was pared by 2 bases and J by 5 bases, with 2 bases of the junction left unmatched. CDR3 length: 13 amino acids. Germline CDR1 is SGHDT and CDR2 is YYEEEE. The CDR3 nucleotides read TGTGCCAGCAGCTTCGCAGGGGGCGAGACCCAGTACTTC. Its translation: CASSFAGGETQYF.

The chain uses TRBV5-1 and TRBJ2-2; D ambiguous. CDR3 length: 13 residues. Germline lookup yields CDR1 SGHRS and CDR2 YFSETQ. V was clipped by 0 bases and J by 3 bases, with 3 bases between them. The CDR3 reads CASSLGDTGELFF. The CDR3 region has the DNA TGCGCCAGCAGCTTGGGGGACACCGGGGAGCTGTTTTTT. Complete variable domain (other parts from reference TRBV5-1 and TRBJ2-2): KAGVTQTPRYLIKTRGQQVTLSCSPISGHRSVSWYQQTPGQGLQFLFEYFSETQRNKGNFPGRFSGRQFSNSRSEMNVSTLELGDSALYLCASSLGDTGELFFGEGSRLTVL.

V is TRBV11-3 and J is TRBJ1-2; 7 bases match TRBD1. The CDR3 runs to 13 residues. Germline CDR1 and CDR2: SGHNT and YENEEA. The V segment lost 5 bases and the J segment 5 bases; nucleotides outside the gene matches: 5. The CDR3 DNA reads as TGTGCCAGCAGCATGGACAGGCTTTATGGCTACACCTTC. Its translation is CASSMDRLYGYTF.

The chain couples TRBV6-5 to TRBJ2-1, with 7 positions matching TRBD2. The germline CDR1 and CDR2 sequences are MNHEY and SVGAGI. This CDR3 has 15 amino acids. Unmatched junction bases numbered 3, after V lost 0 bases and J lost 4 bases. The CDR3 nucleotides read TGTGCCAGCAGTTACTCGGGGGGAGGGTACAATGAGCAGTTCTTC. Protein product: CASSYSGGGYNEQFF.

The rearrangement links TRBV5-1 to TRBJ2-1, with 12 positions matching TRBD2. Germline V gene sequence: CDR1 SGHRS, CDR2 YFSETQ. With 5 bases clipped from V and 12 bases from J, the junction kept 3 bases outside the gene matches. The CDR3 runs to 12 residues. CDR3 residues: CASRLGLAGQFF. The CDR3 nucleotides read TGCGCCAGCAGACTGGGACTAGCGGGGCAGTTCTTC.

V gene TRBV4-1 combines with J gene TRBJ2-1, with D possibly being TRBD1 (5 bases). With 3 bases removed from V and 2 bases from J, the gap between germline ends came to 20 bases. The CDR3 runs to 18 residues. Germline V gene sequence: CDR1 MGHRA, CDR2 YSYEKL. CDR3 DNA sequence: TGCGCCAGCAGCCAGGGGCTAGTCCCCTCGATCGCCTACAATGAGCAGTTCTTC. The encoded protein is CASSQGLVPSIAYNEQFF.

The chain combines TRBV27 with TRBJ2-2; D is unclear. This CDR3 has 16 residues. Germline V gene sequence: CDR1 MNHEY, CDR2 SMNVEV (reference sequence). Trimming left V 6 bases short and J 6 bases short, with 20 bases between. DNA of the CDR3: TGTGCCAGCAGCCGTCAGCTAAGGGTGTCGCCCGGGGAGCTGTTTTTT. It yields the protein CASSRQLRVSPGELFF.

V is TRBV5-1 and J is TRBJ1-1; 7 nucleotides line up with TRBD1. Germline V gene data show CDR1 as SGHRS and CDR2 as YFSETQ. With V trimmed by 0 bases and J by 2 bases, 22 bases remained unmatched. This CDR3 has 21 residues. CDR3 coding DNA: TGCGCCAGCAGCTTGGATGCACGGGGAATTTCGTCGGGACAGTCTAACACTGAAGCTTTCTTT. Its translation: CASSLDARGISSGQSNTEAFF. The whole variable domain, filled in from reference TRBV5-1 and TRBJ1-1, reads KAGVTQTPRYLIKTRGQQVTLSCSPISGHRSVSWYQQTPGQGLQFLFEYFSETQRNKGNFPGRFSGRQFSNSRSEMNVSTLELGDSALYLCASSLDARGISSGQSNTEAFFGQGTRLTVV.

The chain employs TRBV6-5 and TRBJ2-3, with D possibly being TRBD1 (7 bases). Between the trimmed V and J ends, which lost 6 bases and 4 bases, there was a span of 11 bases. This CDR3 is 13 amino acids long. Germline CDR1 and CDR2: MNHEY and SVGAGI. The CDR3 region has the DNA TGTGCCAGCAGGGGACAGCGGGCAGATACGCAGTATTTT. Encoded protein: CASRGQRADTQYF.

CDR3: CASSLVRTYGGTQYF. CDR3 DNA: TGTGCCAGCAGCTTGGTCCGGACCTACGGGGGGACCCAGTACTTC. This sequence joins TRBV5-6 and TRBJ2-5; D is possibly TRBD2 (6 bases). V dropped 0 bases and J dropped 7 bases, with 16 bases sitting between them. Germline assignment: CDR1 SGHDT and CDR2 YYEEEE. The length of the CDR3 is 15 residues. The full variable domain, with the rest looked up from reference TRBV5-6 and TRBJ2-5, is DAGVTQSPTHLIKTRGQQVTLRCSPKSGHDTVSWYQQALGQGPQFIFQYYEEEERQRGNFPDRFSGHQFPNYSSELNVNALLLGDSALYLCASSLVRTYGGTQYFGPGTRLLVL.

This chain joins TRBV18 and TRBJ2-1; D not certain. Deletions cut 0 bases from V and 7 bases from J, with 7 bases between. The CDR3 spans 13 residues. The V gene's germline CDR1 is KGHSH and CDR2 LQKENI. CDR3 nucleotides: TGTGCCAGCTCACCACCGTCGCTGAATGAGCAGTTCTTC. Translation: CASSPPSLNEQFF.

This sequence joins TRBV6-6 and TRBJ1-1; D not certain. Germline V gives CDR1 MNHNY, CDR2 SVGAGI (reference sequence). The CDR3 has 15 amino acids. V lost 5 bases to trimming and J lost 0 bases, with 13 bases between them. The CDR3 sequence: CASSGLVGVNTEAFF. The CDR3, as DNA: TGTGCCAGCAGTGGGTTGGTTGGGGTGAACACTGAAGCTTTCTTT.

V usage is TRBV10-3 and J usage is TRBJ2-2, with 11 nucleotides matching TRBD2. V lost 2 bases and J lost 4; bases outside the gene matches: 6. The CDR3 is made up of 17 amino acids. Germline lookup yields CDR1 ENHRY and CDR2 SYGVKD. The CDR3 coding sequence is TGTGCCATCAGTGAGCCTAGCGGGAGGTCGGGCACCGGGGAGCTGTTTTTT. The encoded protein is CAISEPSGRSGTGELFF.

The V gene is TRBV6-6, the J gene TRBJ1-4; tentative D call: TRBD1 (5 bases). Germline CDR1 and CDR2: MNHNY and SVGAGI (reference sequence). This CDR3 comprises 13 residues. V gave up 3 bases and J gave up 8 bases, with 10 bases separating them. CDR3: CASSYGGEEKLFF. In nucleotides, the CDR3 is TGTGCCAGCAGTTATGGGGGGGAGGAAAAACTGTTTTTT.

V gene TRBV5-1 combines with J gene TRBJ2-7, with D uncertain. The CDR3 contains 13 residues. Germline V CDR1 and CDR2: SGHRS, YFSETQ. V was shortened by 4 bases and J by 4 bases, with 12 bases between the two germline ends. CDR3 loop: CASSIIPQYEQYV. The DNA of the CDR3 is TGCGCCAGCAGCATCATACCGCAATACGAGCAGTACGTC.

This clone was recorded only once. The J gene is TRBJ2-7, the V gene TRBV5-4; TRBD1 aligns across 7 bases. V lost 7 bases to trimming and J lost 5 bases; unmatched junction nucleotides: 12. Germline assignment: CDR1 SGHNT and CDR2 YYREEE (reference sequence). The CDR3 spans 14 residues. CDR3 region: CASEKQGSRDEQYF. DNA for the CDR3: TGTGCCAGCGAAAAACAGGGGAGTAGGGACGAGCAGTACTTC.

This chain connects TRBV7-9 to TRBJ1-4; possible D gene TRBD1, 5 bases. The CDR3 runs to 15 residues. CDR1 and CDR2 from the germline V gene are SEHNR and FQNEAQ (reference sequence). V was trimmed by 2 bases and J by 2 bases, leaving 9 bases between them. This CDR3 is CASSLRGRTNEKLFF. The CDR3 DNA reads TGTGCCAGCAGCTTAAGGGGCAGGACTAATGAAAAACTGTTTTTT.

The rearrangement joins TRBV2 to TRBJ2-3; 14 bases fit TRBD2. This CDR3 is 15 amino acids long. In germline, CDR1 is SNHLY, CDR2 FYNNEI. After removal of 6 bases from V and 4 bases from J, the junction contained 3 bases not matched to a gene. CDR3 DNA sequence: TGTGCCAGCAGGAGACTAGCGGGAGGGGCAGATACGCAGTATTTT. Protein product: CASRRLAGGADTQYF.

The chain uses TRBV29-1 and TRBJ2-5, with 8 nucleotides matching TRBD2. The CDR3 has 15 residues. Germline CDR1 reads SQVTM; CDR2 reads ANQGSEA. V was pared by 0 bases and J by 4 bases, with 7 bases of the junction left unmatched. CDR3 loop: CSVEEWREAGETQYF. The CDR3 DNA follows: TGCAGCGTTGAAGAGTGGCGGGAGGCGGGAGAGACCCAGTACTTC.

This chain uses TRBV9 with TRBJ2-2; D gene unclear. Trimming left V 0 bases short and J 3 bases short, with 6 bases between. Germline CDR1 reads SGDLS; CDR2 reads YYNGEE. CDR3 length: 14 residues. The DNA of the CDR3 is TGTGCCAGCAGCGTAGAGTTGCACACCGGGGAGCTGTTTTTT. This codes for CASSVELHTGELFF.

The sample holds one count of this clone. The genes are TRBV7-3 and TRBJ1-3, with 9 nucleotides matching TRBD1. J was trimmed by 7 bases and V by 5 bases; bases with no gene match: 3. Germline V gene lookup returns CDR1 SGHTA and CDR2 FQGTGA. This CDR3 comprises 13 residues. The CDR3 nucleotides are TGTGCCAGCAGCCCACAGGGGGCTAACACCATATATTTT. Translating it yields CASSPQGANTIYF.

This clone was picked up a small number of times. This chain connects TRBV4-1 to TRBJ1-4, with D perhaps matching TRBD1 (5 bases). V shed 1 base and J shed 7 bases, with 16 bases lying between them. Germline assignment: CDR1 MGHRA and CDR2 YSYEKL. CDR3 length: 16 residues. The CDR3 DNA reads TGCGCCAGCAGCCAAGCTCACATGGGGCTGATTGAAAAACTGTTTTTT. Its protein is CASSQAHMGLIEKLFF.

This chain uses TRBV15 with TRBJ2-7; the D gene is possibly TRBD1 (6 bases). The V end was cut by 4 bases, the J end by 3 bases, with 7 bases between. The CDR3 contains 12 residues. Germline CDR1 is LNHNV and CDR2 is YYDKDF (reference sequence). CDR3 loop: CATSIQGYEQYF. The CDR3 DNA reads as TGTGCCACCAGCATACAGGGCTACGAGCAGTACTTC.

V usage is TRBV6-1 and J usage is TRBJ1-5, with D unresolved. The germline CDR1 and CDR2 sequences are MNHNS and SASEGT. The germline V and J ends were trimmed by 6 bases and 3 bases, with 15 bases remaining between them. CDR3 length: 15 residues. CDR3 nucleotides: TGTGCCAGCAGCACTAGCCAGGCAGCCAATCAGCCCCAGCATTTT. Its translation: CASSTSQAANQPQHF.

The chain joins TRBV23-1 to TRBJ1-5; TRBD1 might be the D (5 bases). TRBV23-1 is an open reading frame, and its role is uncertain. The CDR3 covers 16 residues. The V and J ends lost 5 bases and 3 bases respectively, with 17 bases between them. The CDR3 loop reads CASSEVDRDLNQPQHF. DNA of the CDR3: TGCGCCAGCAGTGAAGTAGACAGAGACCTCAATCAGCCCCAGCATTTT.